Listed below are T cell receptor beta chains from one sample, sequenced in a study of control samples from healthy donors and cancer patients. Using immunoSEQ multiplex PCR, the repertoire was profiled, and TCRdb retains in-frame clones only, with some absent. The profile covers 120,000 to 150,000 clones, with roughly 89% appearing a single time and 11% taken by the ten largest. The sample taken for sequencing was blood. The receptors derive from a man aged 30 to 45 in good health. CDR3s include the opening cysteine and the closing phenylalanine or tryptophan. D genes are given only for firm matches. The size of a clone is reported for some rows only, either as once, few or many, or as a class for expanded clones.

V gene: TRBV7-9
J gene: TRBJ1-6
D gene: -
clone size: -
CDR3 DNA: TGTGCCAGCAGCTTATTCGAAAATTCACCCCTCCACTTT
CDR3 protein: CASSLFENSPLHF

V gene: TRBV3-1/TRBV3-2
J gene: TRBJ1-4
D gene: -
clone size: -
CDR3 DNA: TGTGCCAGCAGCCAAATCGGGGGAGAAAAACTGTTTTTT
CDR3 protein: CASSQIGGEKLFF

V gene: TRBV7-2
J gene: TRBJ1-2
D gene: TRBD1
clone size: -
CDR3 DNA: TGTGCCAGCAGCACTAGGGGGCGCGGTGAAGGCTACACCTTC
CDR3 protein: CASSTRGRGEGYTF

V gene: TRBV5-5
J gene: TRBJ1-2
D gene: -
clone size: few
CDR3 DNA: TGTGCCAGCAGCTACCGGCCAGGGGTGGGGTATGGCTACACCTTC
CDR3 protein: CASSYRPGVGYGYTF

V gene: TRBV28
J gene: TRBJ2-2
D gene: -
clone size: -
CDR3 DNA: TGTGCCAGCAGTTTCGGACAAACGAACACCGGGGAGCTGTTTTTT
CDR3 protein: CASSFGQTNTGELFF

V gene: TRBV10-3
J gene: TRBJ2-1
D gene: TRBD1
clone size: once
CDR3 DNA: TGTGCCATCAGTGACCCAACCGGGGGGATCGGACAGGGGGCCGGTGAGCAGTTCTTC
CDR3 protein: CAISDPTGGIGQGAGEQFF

V gene: TRBV19
J gene: TRBJ2-7
D gene: TRBD1
clone size: -
CDR3 DNA: TGTGCCAGTAGTATCGGGACAGGGGCCTACGAGCAGTACTTC
CDR3 protein: CASSIGTGAYEQYF

V gene: TRBV5-4
J gene: TRBJ2-1
D gene: TRBD2
clone size: once
CDR3 DNA: TGTGCCAGCAGCTTAGGGACTAGCGGGAGTGAGCAGTTCTTC
CDR3 protein: CASSLGTSGSEQFF

V gene: TRBV7-9
J gene: TRBJ1-5
D gene: -
clone size: -
CDR3 DNA: TGTGCCAGCAGCGTCGGCGGACCTAATCAGCCCCAGCATTTT
CDR3 protein: CASSVGGPNQPQHF

V gene: TRBV29-1
J gene: TRBJ2-3
D gene: TRBD2
clone size: -
CDR3 DNA: TGCAGCGTTGGACTAGCTAGAACAGATACGCAGTATTTT
CDR3 protein: CSVGLARTDTQYF

V gene: TRBV30
J gene: TRBJ1-3
D gene: -
clone size: -
CDR3 DNA: TGTGCCTGGAGTGAAGGGAACAGGGTCTCTGGAAACACCATATATTTT
CDR3 protein: CAWSEGNRVSGNTIYF

V gene: TRBV25-1
J gene: TRBJ1-6
D gene: TRBD1
clone size: few
CDR3 DNA: TGTGCCAGCAGTGAATCCCGACAGGGGATGTATAATTCACCCCTCCACTTT
CDR3 protein: CASSESRQGMYNSPLHF